What follows are 15 T cell receptor beta chains derived from one specimen sequenced in a study of blood T cell repertoires in COVID-19. The table came from immunoSEQ multiplex PCR; TCRdb's copy has only in-frame clones and leaves some out. In the table there are about 380,000 clones, roughly 90% of which are singletons. Sequences were obtained from peripheral blood. These receptors were obtained from a man aged 35 to 55 with acute or convalescent COVID-19.

This chain uses TRBV2 with TRBJ1-5; D is possibly TRBD1 (6 bases). CDR3 length: 15 amino acids. The ends were cut back, 5 bases at V and 0 bases at J, with 11 bases in the middle. Germline assignment: CDR1 SNHLY and CDR2 FYNNEI. CDR3 loop: CASSRTENSNQPQHF. The CDR3 DNA sequence: TGTGCCAGCAGTAGGACAGAAAATAGCAATCAGCCCCAGCATTTT.

The sample holds a few counts of this clone. This chain joins TRBV19 and TRBJ2-5, with 8 bases lining up with TRBD1. The V segment lost 7 bases and the J segment 5 bases; nucleotides outside the gene matches: 9. CDR3 length: 14 residues. Germline V gene lookup returns CDR1 LNHDA and CDR2 SQIVND (reference sequence). CDR3 sequence reads: CASKGQGDVETQYF. Here the CDR3 DNA reads TGTGCCAGTAAAGGACAGGGTGATGTGGAGACCCAGTACTTC.

The rearrangement links TRBV3-1 (or the pseudogene TRBV3-2) to TRBJ1-1; no reliable D call. V shed 2 bases and J shed 0 bases, with 7 bases lying between them. The germline V gene has CDR1 LGHDT and CDR2 YNNKEL (reference sequence). The CDR3 length is 14 residues. This chain's CDR3 is CASSQIHLNTEAFF. CDR3 in DNA: TGTGCCAGCAGCCAAATACACCTGAACACTGAAGCTTTCTTT.

The CDR3 nucleotides are TGTGCCAGCAGCCAGGCAGGGATTCGGGAAAAACTGTTTTTT. It specifies CASSQAGIREKLFF. The rearrangement joins TRBV6-5 to TRBJ1-4; a weak D match, TRBD1 (5 bases). This CDR3 region has 14 residues. V was shortened by 6 bases and J by 8 bases, with 16 bases between the two germline ends. Germline V gene sequence: CDR1 MNHEY, CDR2 SVGAGI.

V usage is TRBV6-1 and J usage is TRBJ2-7; 11 nucleotides agree with TRBD2. Germline V gives CDR1 MNHNS, CDR2 SASEGT. CDR3 length equals 14 residues. The V segment lost 7 bases and the J segment 1 base; nucleotides outside the gene matches: 3. CDR3 amino acids: CASKGLADSYEQYF. The CDR3 nucleotides are TGTGCCAGCAAGGGACTAGCGGATTCCTACGAGCAGTACTTC.

The genes are TRBV5-1 and TRBJ1-2, with 8 bases lining up with TRBD1. Germline assignment: CDR1 SGHRS and CDR2 YFSETQ. The CDR3 runs to 15 residues. With 4 bases clipped from V and 2 bases from J, the junction kept 7 bases outside the gene matches. For the CDR3, the DNA is TGCGCCAGCAGCCTGGGGACAGGTCTCAACTATGGCTACACCTTC. Its translation is CASSLGTGLNYGYTF.

The genes are TRBV6-5 and TRBJ1-1; 8 nucleotides match TRBD1. The V and J ends lost 4 bases and 5 bases, in that order; junction bases with no gene match: 3. The CDR3 length is 13 residues. Germline V gives CDR1 MNHEY, CDR2 SVGAGI. The CDR3 region is CASSLDRATEAFF. CDR3 in DNA: TGTGCCAGCAGTTTGGACAGGGCTACTGAAGCTTTCTTT.

J is TRBJ2-5 and V is TRBV11-1; a weak D match, TRBD2 (5 bases). Trimming cost V 5 bases and J 5 bases, with 15 bases left between them. CDR1 is SGHAT and CDR2 is FQDESV in the germline V gene (reference sequence). CDR3 length: 14 residues. The CDR3 nucleotides read TGTGCCAGCAGCGGGTCGGGATCCGGTGAGACCCAGTACTTC. Protein sequence: CASSGSGSGETQYF.

The chain recombines TRBV7-3 with TRBJ1-1; D gene ambiguous. Looked up from germline, CDR1 is SGHTA and CDR2 is FQGTGA. With 5 bases removed from V and 11 bases from J, the gap between germline ends came to 18 bases. CDR3 size: 13 residues. CDR3 nucleotide sequence: TGTGCCAGCAGCCCCCAGCCGGCAGCCGGGGCTTTCTTT. Translated: CASSPQPAAGAFF.

This chain links TRBV6-5 with TRBJ2-3; maybe TRBD1 (6 bases). From germline, CDR1 is MNHEY and CDR2 SVGAGI. Between the trimmed V and J ends, which lost 0 bases and 4 bases, there was a span of 14 bases. The CDR3 runs 16 residues. The CDR3 sequence: CASSYSQGRWADTQYF. The DNA of the CDR3 is TGTGCCAGCAGTTACTCCCAGGGGCGCTGGGCAGATACGCAGTATTTT.

The rearrangement links TRBV15 to TRBJ1-4; 7 bases are a match to TRBD1. CDR3 length: 15 amino acids. With 0 bases clipped from V and 4 bases from J, the junction kept 2 bases outside the gene matches. Per the germline V gene, CDR1 is LNHNV and CDR2 is YYDKDF (reference sequence). The DNA for the CDR3 is TGTGCCACCAGCAGAGATACAGGGGATAATGAAAAACTGTTTTTT. It is translated as CATSRDTGDNEKLFF.

The rearrangement links TRBV5-1 to TRBJ1-5; D unresolved. CDR1 and CDR2 from the germline V gene are SGHRS and YFSETQ. V was shortened by 4 bases and J by 1 base, with 24 bases between the two germline ends. The CDR3 is 19 amino acids. Written as DNA, the CDR3 is TGCGCCAGCAGCATCCGGAACTATAGACTCTCGACGAGCAATCAGCCCCAGCATTTT. Protein sequence: CASSIRNYRLSTSNQPQHF.

The chain links TRBV28 to TRBJ1-2, with TRBD1 matching over 8 bases. The length of the CDR3 is 14 residues. V lost 5 bases to trimming and J lost 6 bases; unmatched junction nucleotides: 8. Germline CDR1 is MDHEN and CDR2 is SYDVKM. As DNA, the CDR3 is TGTGCCAGCAGTACCTCCGGGACAGGCCATGGCTACACCTTC. Translating gives CASSTSGTGHGYTF.

This clone was picked up a small number of times. The chain combines TRBV12-3 or TRBV12-4 with TRBJ1-6, with TRBD1 matching over 8 bases. Trimming took 8 bases from V and 10 from J; bases not matched to a gene: 7. There are 13 residues in the CDR3. CDR3 sequence reads: CASRQGQSSPLHF. The CDR3 DNA follows: TGTGCCAGCCGACAGGGGCAGAGCTCACCCCTCCACTTT.

V and J are TRBV9 and TRBJ2-7; 8 bases agree with TRBD2. The CDR3 contains 15 residues. From germline, CDR1 is SGDLS and CDR2 YYNGEE. V lost 2 bases and J lost 2; bases outside the gene matches: 6. For the CDR3, the DNA is TGTGCCAGCAGCGTTGGTAGCGGGAAAACCTACGAGCAGTACTTC. Translating gives CASSVGSGKTYEQYF.